These 30 T cell receptor beta chains were all obtained from the same sample, sequenced in a study of T-cell memory formation after mild COVID-19. In TCRdb, the 5' RACE reads were re-called with MiXCR into one record per CDR3 protein. The repertoire holds 350,000 to 450,000 distinct CDR3 sequences, less than 25% seen once, with 8.8% in the top ten. Sequencing used PBMCs or a T cell subset sorted from them (not recorded which). The receptor set was obtained from an adult woman who had mild COVID-19 (a few samples of this study predate the infection). Cell type and time point are not known.

This clonotype has only a few counts. The chain uses TRBV29-1 and TRBJ1-5, with D hard to call. The germline gives CDR1 SQVTM, CDR2 ANQGSEA. CDR3 length: 11 residues. The chain's CDR3 is CKKEGNQPQHF. The CDR3, as DNA: TGCAAGAAGGAGGGCAATCAGCCCCAGCATTTT.

This clonotype was counted a few times. This chain connects TRBV7-9 to TRBJ1-2, with TRBD1 as a possible D gene (6 bases). The germline V gene has CDR1 SEHNR and CDR2 FQNEAQ (reference sequence). Trimming removed 8 bases from V and 3 bases from J, with 10 bases in between. The CDR3 sequence is 12 residues long. CDR3 sequence reads: CASAGADYGYTF. CDR3 nucleotides: TGTGCCAGCGCGGGGGCAGACTATGGCTACACCTTC.

The chain carries TRBV24-1 and TRBJ2-3, with 9 bases matching TRBD2. From germline, CDR1 is KGHDR and CDR2 SFDVKD. The CDR3 sequence is 16 residues long. J gave up 1 base and V 3 bases, and 4 bases lay outside the gene matches. The CDR3 DNA follows: TGTGCCACCAGTGATCCTATAGCGGGAGGCACAGATACGCAGTATTTT. This codes for CATSDPIAGGTDTQYF.

This clonotype was seen only a few times. The chain has TRBV9 and TRBJ2-7; 13 bases line up with TRBD2. Per germline, CDR1 SGDLS and CDR2 YYNGEE. This CDR3 comprises 13 residues. J lost 13 bases, V lost 3 bases, and 7 bases had no gene match. The CDR3: CASSGGTSGTLYF. CDR3 DNA sequence: TGTGCCAGCAGCGGGGGGACTAGCGGGACTCTATACTTC.

The chain combines TRBV7-2 with TRBJ1-2; D remains unclear. This CDR3 comprises 15 residues. Germline CDR1 reads SGHTA; CDR2 reads FQGNSA. Deletions cut 4 bases from V and 5 bases from J, with 17 bases between. Here the CDR3 reads CASSWGGGASYGYTF. In DNA form, the CDR3 reads TGTGCCAGCAGCTGGGGAGGCGGAGCCAGTTATGGCTACACCTTC.

Only a few counts were recorded for this clonotype. The gene calls are TRBV5-6 and TRBJ2-5; 13 bases align to TRBD2. This CDR3 is 15 amino acids long. Germline V gene lookup returns CDR1 SGHDT and CDR2 YYEEEE. J gave up 7 bases and V 4 bases, and 7 bases lay outside the gene matches. The CDR3 DNA follows: TGTGCCAGCAGCGTACTAGCGGGAGGGCCGGGGACCCAGTACTTC. The encoded protein is CASSVLAGGPGTQYF.

This clonotype was observed a few times. This chain connects TRBV11-2 to TRBJ1-6; TRBD1 matches 7 bases. This CDR3 comprises 16 residues. J lost 8 bases, V lost 1 base, and 8 bases had no gene match. Germline-derived CDR1 and CDR2 are SGHAT and FQNNGV. CDR3 coding DNA: TGTGCCAGCAGCTTAGTAGGGCAGGGGGATCATTCACCCCTCCACTTT. Amino acid sequence: CASSLVGQGDHSPLHF.

The chain joins TRBV5-1 to TRBJ2-1; 8 bases are shared with TRBD2. In germline, CDR1 is SGHRS, CDR2 YFSETQ. J lost 2 bases, V lost 3 bases, and 10 bases had no gene match. This CDR3 spans 17 amino acids. The CDR3 DNA sequence: TGCGCCAGCAGCTCTACAGCGGGAGAGATTGCCTACAATGAGCAGTTCTTC. It specifies CASSSTAGEIAYNEQFF.

DNA for the CDR3: TGTGCCAGCAGCGTAGCCTTACAACACACAGATACGCAGTATTTT. Translated: CASSVALQHTDTQYF. The J gene is TRBJ2-3, the V gene TRBV9; no clear D gene. The CDR3 sequence is 15 residues long. CDR1 SGDLS and CDR2 YYNGEE come from the germline V gene. Deletions cut 0 bases from V and 2 bases from J, with 10 bases between.

This clonotype showed up just a few times. CDR3 in amino acids: CASSLSGLAGFADTQYF. DNA for the CDR3: TGTGCCAGCAGCTTATCCGGACTAGCGGGGTTTGCAGATACGCAGTATTTT. The rearrangement joins TRBV7-8 to TRBJ2-3, with 12 bases lining up with TRBD2. Trimming removed 2 bases from V and 4 bases from J; junction bases left unmatched: 7. The CDR3 sequence is 17 residues long. The germline V gene has CDR1 SGHVS and CDR2 FQNEAQ.

The genes are TRBV19 and TRBJ1-5; D is possibly TRBD1 (6 bases). Per the germline V gene, CDR1 is LNHDA and CDR2 is SQIVND (reference sequence). The CDR3 runs to 14 residues. V shed 7 bases and J shed 3 bases, with 13 bases lying between them. In DNA, the CDR3 is TGTGCCAGTATGGCAGGGGTCCTCAATCAGCCCCAGCATTTT. Protein: CASMAGVLNQPQHF.

In its sample, this clonotype was seen a few times. V and J are TRBV11-2 and TRBJ2-5; D remains ambiguous. From germline, CDR1 is SGHAT and CDR2 FQNNGV. The CDR3 extends over 15 amino acids. V was pared by 7 bases and J by 2 bases, with 17 bases between. CDR3 sequence (DNA): TGTGCCAGCATCAATCCGGCACGCGGTCAAGAGACCCAGTACTTC. Protein: CASINPARGQETQYF.

This chain connects TRBV5-1 to TRBJ2-5; TRBD2 is a possible D gene (6 bases). The CDR3 covers 16 residues. V lost 4 bases, J lost 0 bases, and 16 bases lay in between. Germline V gene data show CDR1 as SGHRS and CDR2 as YFSETQ. The CDR3 sequence: CASSPQVGTYQETQYF. The CDR3 nucleotides read TGCGCCAGCAGCCCTCAGGTGGGGACTTACCAAGAGACCCAGTACTTC.

This clonotype was seen only a few times. This chain connects TRBV12-3 or TRBV12-4 to TRBJ2-2; TRBD2 matches at 14 bases. V was clipped by 5 bases and J by 6 bases; unmatched bases: 8. The CDR3 extends over 17 amino acids. This CDR3 reads CASSPGTSGSIPGELFF. As DNA, the CDR3 is TGTGCCAGCAGTCCGGGGACTAGCGGGAGTATACCCGGGGAGCTGTTTTTT.

This clonotype occurred many times. This chain joins TRBV5-1 and TRBJ1-1, with a possible D match to TRBD1 (5 bases). The V gene's germline CDR1 is SGHRS and CDR2 YFSETQ. This CDR3 spans 14 amino acids. Trimming shortened V by 1 base and J by 2 bases, and 9 bases separated the two germline ends. CDR3 nucleotide sequence: TGCGCCAGCAGCTTGCTGGACACCAACACTGAAGCTTTCTTT. Encoded protein: CASSLLDTNTEAFF.

The CDR3 sequence: CATSRAGGADTQYF. The DNA of the CDR3 is TGTGCCACCAGCAGAGCGGGGGGGGCAGATACGCAGTATTTT. V is TRBV15 and J is TRBJ2-3; 8 positions agree with TRBD2. This CDR3 spans 14 amino acids. Per germline, CDR1 LNHNV and CDR2 YYDKDF (reference sequence). The V segment lost 1 base and the J segment 4 bases; nucleotides outside the gene matches: 1.

This clonotype was recorded many times. The chain carries TRBV20-1 and TRBJ1-5; D possibly corresponds to TRBD1 (6 bases). CDR1 is DFQATT and CDR2 is SNEGSKA in the germline V gene (reference sequence). The CDR3 length is 18 residues. V lost 0 bases to trimming and J lost 2 bases, with 20 bases between them. The CDR3 DNA follows: TGCAGTGCTAGAGATAGGGGGACTGTTAGTTATGGCAATCAGCCCCAGCATTTT. Translation gives CSARDRGTVSYGNQPQHF.

The chain joins TRBV19 to TRBJ2-1, with 9 bases matching TRBD1. This CDR3 spans 15 amino acids. With 6 bases clipped from V and 6 bases from J, the junction kept 9 bases outside the gene matches. In germline, CDR1 is LNHDA, CDR2 SQIVND (reference sequence). The chain's CDR3 is CASRNRGRASNEQFF. The CDR3 DNA sequence: TGTGCCAGTAGAAACAGGGGGCGCGCGTCCAATGAGCAGTTCTTC.

This clonotype has ten or more counts. J is TRBJ2-2 and V is TRBV12-3 or TRBV12-4; 9 bases are shared with TRBD2. V shed 5 bases, J shed 4 bases, and the junction held 17 bases outside the gene matches. This CDR3 region has 19 residues. The CDR3, as DNA: TGTGCCAGCAGTCCTAGTCGGTGGAGCGGGAGGATGGGCACCGGGGAGCTGTTTTTT. Translated, it gives CASSPSRWSGRMGTGELFF.

Written as DNA, the CDR3 is TGTGCCACCAGTGATTATTTTCGGACAGGTCACGGTCGGGGGGAGCTGTTTTTT. This codes for CATSDYFRTGHGRGELFF. The chain is built from TRBV24-1 and TRBJ2-2; TRBD1 matches 7 bases. After removal of 2 bases from V and 8 bases from J, the junction contained 16 bases not matched to a gene. The germline gives CDR1 KGHDR, CDR2 SFDVKD. This CDR3 is 18 amino acids long.

This clonotype was detected only a few times. The chain combines TRBV9 with TRBJ2-3, with D perhaps assigned TRBD1 or TRBD2 (6 bases each). The CDR3 spans 14 residues. The V gene lost 3 bases and the J gene lost 2 bases, with 10 bases spanning the gap. Germline V lookup: CDR1 SGDLS, CDR2 YYNGEE. The CDR3 loop is CASSEGGDTDTQYF. CDR3 nucleotides: TGTGCCAGCAGCGAGGGGGGAGACACAGATACGCAGTATTTT.

V gene TRBV7-9 combines with J gene TRBJ1-2; 7 positions match TRBD1. V lost 5 bases to trimming and J lost 4 bases; unmatched junction nucleotides: 10. This CDR3 contains 15 residues. CDR1 and CDR2 (germline): SEHNR, FQNEAQ (reference sequence). Written as DNA, the CDR3 is TGTGCCAGCAGCCCACCAGAGACAGGGAGCTATGGCTACACCTTC. It translates to CASSPPETGSYGYTF. The full variable domain, with the rest looked up from reference TRBV7-9 and TRBJ1-2, is DTGVSQNPRHKITKRGQNVTFRCDPISEHNRLYWYRQTLGQGPEFLTYFQNEAQLEKSRLLSDRFSAERPKGSFSTLEIQRTEQGDSAMYLCASSPPETGSYGYTFGSGTRLTVV.

This sequence joins TRBV20-1 and TRBJ1-5; unclear D gene. Germline assignment: CDR1 DFQATT and CDR2 SNEGSKA (reference sequence). The CDR3 has 15 amino acids. Trimming left V 0 bases short and J 0 bases short, with 9 bases between. In DNA, the CDR3 is TGCAGTGCTAGAGAGTGGCAGGATAGCAATCAGCCCCAGCATTTT. Translated: CSAREWQDSNQPQHF.

This clonotype appeared a few times. The CDR3 here is CASSLQGDAEAFF. For the CDR3, the DNA is TGTGCCAGCAGCTTACAGGGTGACGCTGAAGCTTTCTTT. The chain carries TRBV13 and TRBJ1-1, with a weak D call TRBD1 (5 bases). CDR3 length: 13 residues. V was clipped by 2 bases and J by 6 bases, with 10 bases between them. The germline gives CDR1 PRHDT, CDR2 FYEKMQ (reference sequence). The full variable domain, in which reference TRBV13 and TRBJ1-1 provide the parts outside the CDR3, is AAGVIQSPRHLIKEKRETATLKCYPIPRHDTVYWYQQGPGQDPQFLISFYEKMQSDKGSIPDRFSAQQFSDYHSELNMSSLELGDSALYFCASSLQGDAEAFFGQGTRLTVV.

This clonotype was detected a few times. The genes are TRBV10-3 and TRBJ2-1; 7 bases match TRBD1. V was pared by 6 bases and J by 9 bases, with 11 bases of the junction left unmatched. The CDR3 covers 14 residues. The V gene's germline CDR1 is ENHRY and CDR2 SYGVKD. The CDR3 sequence is CAISLRQGRSEQFF. The DNA of the CDR3 is TGTGCCATCAGCCTTCGACAGGGTCGAAGTGAGCAGTTCTTC.

The J gene is TRBJ1-2, the V gene TRBV19; perhaps TRBD1 as D (6 bases). CDR1 is LNHDA, CDR2 SQIVND, per germline (reference sequence). V was pared by 6 bases and J by 7 bases, with 21 bases between. This CDR3 is 15 amino acids long. The CDR3 spells CASRSRHRQAIGYTF. For the CDR3, the DNA is TGTGCCAGTAGATCAAGACATCGACAGGCTATTGGCTACACCTTC.

The chain joins TRBV27 to TRBJ2-2; TRBD1 aligns across 7 bases. CDR3 length: 16 residues. V dropped 5 bases and J dropped 7; count of bases not matched to a gene: 13. Germline V lookup: CDR1 MNHEY, CDR2 SMNVEV (reference sequence). CDR3 sequence reads: CASSPFSGGKGGELFF. In nucleotides, the CDR3 is TGTGCCAGCAGTCCGTTCTCAGGGGGAAAAGGCGGGGAGCTGTTTTTT.

This clonotype was found a few times. V is TRBV5-8 and J is TRBJ2-1, with 10 bases aligning to TRBD1. With V trimmed by 4 bases and J by 5 bases, 6 bases remained unmatched. The CDR3 runs to 15 residues. Germline CDR1 reads SGHTS; CDR2 reads YDEGEE. CDR3 region: CASSTRQGAHNEQFF. In DNA, the CDR3 is TGTGCCAGCAGCACCCGACAGGGGGCACACAATGAGCAGTTCTTC.

The sample holds a few counts of this clonotype. The chain employs TRBV4-3 and TRBJ2-3; 8 bases fit TRBD1. Germline-derived CDR1 and CDR2 are LGHNA and YSLEER. The V gene end was trimmed by 4 bases and the J gene end by 4 bases; junction bases not matched to a gene: 4. The CDR3 loop spans 14 amino acids. The CDR3 loop is CASSRTGGPDTQYF. DNA of the CDR3: TGCGCCAGCAGCCGTACAGGGGGGCCAGATACGCAGTATTTT.

V is TRBV3-1 and J is TRBJ1-1; D gene uncertain. V was trimmed by 3 bases and J by 7 bases, leaving 6 bases between them. CDR1 is LGHDT, CDR2 YNNKEL, per germline (reference sequence). This CDR3 comprises 11 residues. CDR3 in amino acids: CASSQTSEAFF. Written as DNA, the CDR3 is TGTGCCAGCAGCCAGACTAGTGAAGCTTTCTTT.